Each of the 4 T cell receptor beta chains below was sequenced from the same sample in a study of neoadjuvant anti-PD-1 for oral cavity cancer. Measured with immunoSEQ multiplex PCR; TCRdb has only the in-frame clones, and not every one. The sample contains about 14,000 clones, roughly 70% of which appear only once. The sequencing used PBMCs, collected before nivolumab (anti-PD-1) treatment. Receptors originate from a person aged 35 to 85 with oral cavity squamous cell carcinoma.

This clone came up a few times. The genes are TRBV9 and TRBJ2-4; no firm D call. CDR1 and CDR2 (germline): SGDLS, YYNGEE. The V end lost 4 bases, the J end lost 5 bases, and 19 bases lay between the germline ends. CDR3 length: 16 residues. This chain's CDR3 is CASSPTPTPDENIQYF. The CDR3, as DNA: TGTGCCAGCAGCCCCACTCCGACCCCCGACGAAAACATTCAGTACTTC.

This clone was seen a few times. The chain recombines TRBV14 with TRBJ2-3; D may be TRBD2 (5 bases). Germline V gene lookup returns CDR1 SGHDN and CDR2 FVKESK. The germline V and J ends were trimmed by 3 bases and 0 bases, with 10 bases remaining between them. This CDR3 spans 15 amino acids. The CDR3 reads CASSQDLVSTDTQYF. CDR3 nucleotide sequence: TGTGCCAGCAGCCAGGACTTGGTGAGCACAGATACGCAGTATTTT.

The chain uses TRBV25-1 and TRBJ2-1; D ambiguous. This CDR3 region has 14 residues. The V gene's germline CDR1 is MGHDK and CDR2 SYGVNS. The V gene lost 6 bases and the J gene lost 4 bases, with 13 bases spanning the gap. DNA of the CDR3: TGTGCCAGCAGGCAGCCCGGGCTTTACAATGAGCAGTTCTTC. It encodes CASRQPGLYNEQFF.

The gene calls are TRBV5-4 and TRBJ2-2; D unresolved. The CDR3 has 14 amino acids. Between the trimmed V and J ends, which lost 1 base and 3 bases, there was a span of 7 bases. Germline assignment: CDR1 SGHNT and CDR2 YYREEE (reference sequence). CDR3 sequence (DNA): TGTGCCAGCAGCTTGTATAAGGACACCGGGGAGCTGTTTTTT. Its protein product is CASSLYKDTGELFF.